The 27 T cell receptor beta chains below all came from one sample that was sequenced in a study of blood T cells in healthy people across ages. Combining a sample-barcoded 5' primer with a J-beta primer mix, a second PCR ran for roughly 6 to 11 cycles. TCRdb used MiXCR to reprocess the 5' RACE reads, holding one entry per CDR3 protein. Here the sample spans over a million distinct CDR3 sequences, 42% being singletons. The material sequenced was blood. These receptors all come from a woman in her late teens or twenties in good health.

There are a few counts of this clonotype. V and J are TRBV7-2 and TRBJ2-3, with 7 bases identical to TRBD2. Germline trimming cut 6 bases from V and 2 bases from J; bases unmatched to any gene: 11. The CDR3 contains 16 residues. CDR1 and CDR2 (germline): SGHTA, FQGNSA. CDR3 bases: TGTGCCAGCAGAGGAACCGGGACTATCTTCACAGATACGCAGTATTTT. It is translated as CASRGTGTIFTDTQYF.

CDR3 coding DNA: TGTGCCAGCAGCTTAGGATACATGGAGACCCAGTACTTC. Translating it yields CASSLGYMETQYF. This sequence joins TRBV7-9 and TRBJ2-5, with no clear D. The CDR3 has 13 amino acids. CDR1 is SEHNR and CDR2 is FQNEAQ in the germline V gene (reference sequence). V was pared by 1 base and J by 5 bases, with 8 bases between. The full variable domain, its missing parts supplied by reference TRBV7-9 and TRBJ2-5, is DTGVSQNPRHKITKRGQNVTFRCDPISEHNRLYWYRQTLGQGPEFLTYFQNEAQLEKSRLLSDRFSAERPKGSFSTLEIQRTEQGDSAMYLCASSLGYMETQYFGPGTRLLVL.

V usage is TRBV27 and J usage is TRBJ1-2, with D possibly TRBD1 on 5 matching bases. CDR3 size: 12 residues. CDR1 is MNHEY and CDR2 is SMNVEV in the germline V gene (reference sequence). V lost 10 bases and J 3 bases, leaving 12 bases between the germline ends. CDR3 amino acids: CATLTGYYGYTF. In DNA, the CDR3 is TGTGCCACCCTCACAGGTTACTATGGCTACACCTTC.

In DNA, the CDR3 is TGCAGTGCTAGAGGGGGGGCAGATAATTCACCCCTCCACTTT. Amino acid sequence: CSARGGADNSPLHF. The chain uses TRBV20-1 and TRBJ1-6; perhaps TRBD1 as D (6 bases). Germline V gene data show CDR1 as DFQATT and CDR2 as SNEGSKA (reference sequence). CDR3 length: 14 amino acids. Trimming left V 1 base short and J 5 bases short, with 9 bases between.

CDR3 nucleotide sequence: TGCGCCAGCAGCCCGGGACTAGCGGGAGCCGGGGAGACCCAGTACTTC. Translating it yields CASSPGLAGAGETQYF. V gene TRBV5-1 combines with J gene TRBJ2-5; TRBD2 matches at 14 bases. Per germline, CDR1 SGHRS and CDR2 YFSETQ. This CDR3 contains 16 residues. J was trimmed by 5 bases and V by 4 bases; bases with no gene match: 7.

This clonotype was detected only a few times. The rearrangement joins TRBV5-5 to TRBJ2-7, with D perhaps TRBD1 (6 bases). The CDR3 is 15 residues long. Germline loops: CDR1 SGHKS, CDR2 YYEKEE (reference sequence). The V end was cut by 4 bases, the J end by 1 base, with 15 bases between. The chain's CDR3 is CASSLTGIMSYEQYF. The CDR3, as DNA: TGTGCCAGCAGCCTGACAGGTATAATGTCCTACGAGCAGTACTTC.

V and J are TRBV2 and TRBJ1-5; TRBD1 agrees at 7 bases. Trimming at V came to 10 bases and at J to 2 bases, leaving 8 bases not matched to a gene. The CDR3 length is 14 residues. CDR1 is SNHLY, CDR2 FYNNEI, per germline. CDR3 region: CATDRDLGNQPQHF. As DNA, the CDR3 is TGTGCCACCGACAGGGATCTAGGCAATCAGCCCCAGCATTTT.

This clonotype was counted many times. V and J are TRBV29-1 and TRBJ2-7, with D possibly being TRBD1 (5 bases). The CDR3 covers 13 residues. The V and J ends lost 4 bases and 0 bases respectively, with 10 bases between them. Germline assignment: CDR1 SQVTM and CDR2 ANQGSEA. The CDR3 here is CSVAGRASYEQYF. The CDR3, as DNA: TGCAGCGTTGCGGGCAGGGCCTCCTACGAGCAGTACTTC.

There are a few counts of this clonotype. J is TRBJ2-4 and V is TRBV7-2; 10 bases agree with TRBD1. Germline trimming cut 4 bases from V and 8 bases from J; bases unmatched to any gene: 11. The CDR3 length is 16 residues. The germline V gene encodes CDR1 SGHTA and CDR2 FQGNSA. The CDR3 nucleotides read TGTGCCAGCAGCTCAGAGACAGGGGGCGTAGGATACATTCAGTACTTC. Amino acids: CASSSETGGVGYIQYF. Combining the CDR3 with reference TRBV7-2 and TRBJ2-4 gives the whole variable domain GAGVSQSPSNKVTEKGKDVELRCDPISGHTALYWYRQSLGQGLEFLIYFQGNSAPDKSGLPSDRFSAERTGGSVSTLTIQRTQQEDSAVYLCASSSETGGVGYIQYFGAGTRLSVL.

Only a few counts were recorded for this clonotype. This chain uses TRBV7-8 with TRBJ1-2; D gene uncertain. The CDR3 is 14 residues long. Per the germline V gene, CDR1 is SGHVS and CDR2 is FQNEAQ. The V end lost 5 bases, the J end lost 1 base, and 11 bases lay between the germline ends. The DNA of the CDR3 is TGTGCCAGCAGCCCCGGACGGATTAACTATGGCTACACCTTC. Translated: CASSPGRINYGYTF.

The CDR3 protein is CACQPFHSGERYNEQYF. The CDR3, as DNA: TGTGCCTGTCAACCCTTCCATAGCGGGGAACGGTACAATGAGCAGTACTTC. The J gene is TRBJ2-1, the V gene TRBV6-2 or TRBV6-3; 8 bases match TRBD2. The better agreement between TRBJ2-7 and the DNA end casts doubt on the J call. The CDR3 consists of 17 residues. Germline lookup yields CDR1 MNHEY and CDR2 SVGEGT.

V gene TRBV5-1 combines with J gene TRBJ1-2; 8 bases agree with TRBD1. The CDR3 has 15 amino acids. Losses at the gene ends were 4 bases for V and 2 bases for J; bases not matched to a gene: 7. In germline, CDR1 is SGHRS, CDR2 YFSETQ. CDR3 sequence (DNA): TGCGCCAGCAGCCCCACGGGACAGGAAAACTATGGCTACACCTTC. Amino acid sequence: CASSPTGQENYGYTF.

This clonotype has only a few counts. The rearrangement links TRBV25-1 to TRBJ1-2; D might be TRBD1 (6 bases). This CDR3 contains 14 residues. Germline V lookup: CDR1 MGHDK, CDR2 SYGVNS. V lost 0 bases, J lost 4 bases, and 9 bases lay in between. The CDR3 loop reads CASSEYAGAYGYTF. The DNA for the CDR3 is TGTGCCAGCAGTGAATATGCAGGGGCCTATGGCTACACCTTC.

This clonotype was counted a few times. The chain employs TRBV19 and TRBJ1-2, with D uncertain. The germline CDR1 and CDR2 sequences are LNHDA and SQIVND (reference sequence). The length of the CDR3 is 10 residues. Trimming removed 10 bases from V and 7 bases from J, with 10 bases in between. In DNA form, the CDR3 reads TGTGCCACCAAGGGTGCTGGCTACACCTTC. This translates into CATKGAGYTF.

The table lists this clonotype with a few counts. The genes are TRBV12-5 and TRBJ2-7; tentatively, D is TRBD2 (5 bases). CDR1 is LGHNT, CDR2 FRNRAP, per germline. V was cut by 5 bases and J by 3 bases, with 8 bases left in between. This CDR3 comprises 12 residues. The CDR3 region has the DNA TGTGCTAGTGGTCGGGATTACTACGAGCAGTACTTC. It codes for CASGRDYYEQYF.

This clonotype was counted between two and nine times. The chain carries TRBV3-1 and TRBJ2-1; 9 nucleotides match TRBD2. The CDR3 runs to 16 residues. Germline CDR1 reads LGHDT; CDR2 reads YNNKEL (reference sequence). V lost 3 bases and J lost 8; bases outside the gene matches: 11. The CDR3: CASSHTGTSYGHEQFF. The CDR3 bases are TGTGCCAGCAGCCACACAGGGACTAGCTATGGTCATGAGCAGTTCTTC.

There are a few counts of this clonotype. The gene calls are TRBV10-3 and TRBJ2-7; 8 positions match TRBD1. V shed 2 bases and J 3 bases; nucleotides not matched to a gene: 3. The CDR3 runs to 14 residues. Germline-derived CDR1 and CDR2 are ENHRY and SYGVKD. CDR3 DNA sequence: TGTGCCATCAGTGAGGGACAGGGTCGCTACGAGCAGTACTTC. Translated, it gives CAISEGQGRYEQYF.

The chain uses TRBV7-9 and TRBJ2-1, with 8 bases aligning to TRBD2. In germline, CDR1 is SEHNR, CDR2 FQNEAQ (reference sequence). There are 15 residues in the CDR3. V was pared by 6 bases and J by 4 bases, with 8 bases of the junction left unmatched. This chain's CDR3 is CASRPPGLEYNEQFF. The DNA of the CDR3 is TGTGCCAGCAGGCCTCCGGGACTAGAATACAATGAGCAGTTCTTC. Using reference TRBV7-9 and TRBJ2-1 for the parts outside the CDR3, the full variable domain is DTGVSQNPRHKITKRGQNVTFRCDPISEHNRLYWYRQTLGQGPEFLTYFQNEAQLEKSRLLSDRFSAERPKGSFSTLEIQRTEQGDSAMYLCASRPPGLEYNEQFFGPGTRLTVL.

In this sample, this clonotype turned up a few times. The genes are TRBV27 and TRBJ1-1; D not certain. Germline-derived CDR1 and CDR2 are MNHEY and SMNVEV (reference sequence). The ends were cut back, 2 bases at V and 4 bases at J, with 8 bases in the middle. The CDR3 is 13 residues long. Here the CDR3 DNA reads TGTGCCAGCAGTTTACAGGCCCGCACTGAAGCTTTCTTT. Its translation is CASSLQARTEAFF.

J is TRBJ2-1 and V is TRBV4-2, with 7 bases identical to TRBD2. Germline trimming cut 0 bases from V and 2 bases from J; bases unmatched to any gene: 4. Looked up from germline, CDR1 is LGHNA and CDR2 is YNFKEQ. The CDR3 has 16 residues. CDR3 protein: CASSQDVGGAYNEQFF. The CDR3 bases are TGTGCCAGCAGCCAAGATGTTGGGGGGGCCTACAATGAGCAGTTCTTC.

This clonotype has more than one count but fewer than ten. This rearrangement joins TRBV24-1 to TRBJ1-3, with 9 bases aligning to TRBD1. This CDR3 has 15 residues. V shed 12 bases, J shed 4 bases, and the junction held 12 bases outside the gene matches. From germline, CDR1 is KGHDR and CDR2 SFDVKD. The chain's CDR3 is CASQDRGREGNTIYF. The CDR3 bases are TGTGCCTCACAAGACAGGGGGAGAGAAGGAAACACCATATATTTT.

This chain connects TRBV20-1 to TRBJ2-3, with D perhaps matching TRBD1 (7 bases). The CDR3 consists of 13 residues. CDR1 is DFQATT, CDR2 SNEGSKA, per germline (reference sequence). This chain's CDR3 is CACRGESTDTQYF. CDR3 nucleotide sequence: TGCGCATGCAGGGGGGAGAGCACAGATACGCAGTATTTT.

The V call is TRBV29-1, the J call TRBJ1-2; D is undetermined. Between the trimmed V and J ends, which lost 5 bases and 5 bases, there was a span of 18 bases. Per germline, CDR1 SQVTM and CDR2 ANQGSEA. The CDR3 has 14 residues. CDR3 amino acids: CSVYDQLSTYGYTF. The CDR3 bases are TGCAGCGTTTACGACCAGCTATCGACGTATGGCTACACCTTC.

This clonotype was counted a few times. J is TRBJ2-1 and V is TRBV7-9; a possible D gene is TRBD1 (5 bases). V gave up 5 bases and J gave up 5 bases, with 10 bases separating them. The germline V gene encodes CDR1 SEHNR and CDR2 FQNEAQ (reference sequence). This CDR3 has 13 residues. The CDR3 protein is CASSTDRHNEQFF. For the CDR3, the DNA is TGTGCCAGCAGCACAGACAGACACAATGAGCAGTTCTTC. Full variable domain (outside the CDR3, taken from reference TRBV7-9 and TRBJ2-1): DTGVSQNPRHKITKRGQNVTFRCDPISEHNRLYWYRQTLGQGPEFLTYFQNEAQLEKSRLLSDRFSAERPKGSFSTLEIQRTEQGDSAMYLCASSTDRHNEQFFGPGTRLTVL.

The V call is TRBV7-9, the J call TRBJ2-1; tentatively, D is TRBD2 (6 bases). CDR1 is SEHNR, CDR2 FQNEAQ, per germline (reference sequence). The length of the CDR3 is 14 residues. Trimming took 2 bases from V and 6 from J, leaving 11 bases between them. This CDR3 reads CASSLQDYTNEQFF. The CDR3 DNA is TGTGCCAGCAGCTTACAGGACTATACCAATGAGCAGTTCTTC.

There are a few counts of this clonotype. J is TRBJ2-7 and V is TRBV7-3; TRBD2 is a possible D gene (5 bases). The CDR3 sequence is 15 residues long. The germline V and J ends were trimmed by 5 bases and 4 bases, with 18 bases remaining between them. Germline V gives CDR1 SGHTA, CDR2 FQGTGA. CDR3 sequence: CASSGGVGFYYEQYF. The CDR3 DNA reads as TGTGCCAGCAGCGGAGGAGTGGGTTTCTATTACGAGCAGTACTTC.

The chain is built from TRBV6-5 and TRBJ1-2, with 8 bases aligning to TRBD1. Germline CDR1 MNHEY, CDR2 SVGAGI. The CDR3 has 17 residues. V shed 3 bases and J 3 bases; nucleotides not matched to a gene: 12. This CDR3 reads CASSYTDRGLGDYGYTF. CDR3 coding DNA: TGTGCCAGCAGTTATACCGACAGGGGTCTTGGCGACTATGGCTACACCTTC.